This record covers a single T cell receptor (beta chain). Sequenced by immunoSEQ multiplex PCR; TCRdb stores in-frame clones only, minus some. This sample has 300,000 to 350,000 clones, with roughly 90% found just once. This sample is drawn from a study of blood T cell repertoires in COVID-19. Per the germline V gene, CDR1 is SGHTA and CDR2 is FQGNSA. This CDR3 spans 14 amino acids. V lost 3 bases, J lost 3 bases, and 3 bases stayed unmatched. The TCR comes from a woman aged 65 to 85 with COVID-19, enrolled during active disease. This chain uses TRBV7-2 with TRBJ2-5; 8 nucleotides line up with TRBD1. The sequenced sample consisted of peripheral blood. CDR3 bases: TGTGCCAGCAGCTTTCAGGGACAGGAAGAGACCCAGTACTTC. Its translation: CASSFQGQEETQYF.